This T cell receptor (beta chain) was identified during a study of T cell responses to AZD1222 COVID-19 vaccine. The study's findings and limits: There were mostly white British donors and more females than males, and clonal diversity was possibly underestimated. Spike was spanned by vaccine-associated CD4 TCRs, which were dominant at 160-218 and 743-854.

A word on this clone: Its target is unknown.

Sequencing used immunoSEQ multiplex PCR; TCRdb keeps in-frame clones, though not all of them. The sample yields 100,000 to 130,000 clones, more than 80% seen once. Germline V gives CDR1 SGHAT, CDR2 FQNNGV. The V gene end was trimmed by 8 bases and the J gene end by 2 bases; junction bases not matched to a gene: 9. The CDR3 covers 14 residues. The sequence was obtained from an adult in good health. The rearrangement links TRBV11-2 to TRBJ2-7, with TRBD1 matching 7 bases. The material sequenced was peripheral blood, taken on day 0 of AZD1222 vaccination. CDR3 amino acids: CASRLDQGAYEQYF. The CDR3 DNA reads TGTGCCAGCCGACTCGATCAGGGGGCCTACGAGCAGTACTTC.